This entry features one TCR beta chain sequence. The data are from a study of blood T cell repertoires in COVID-19. Study-wide context: Acute and convalescent COVID-19 specimens originated in the United States, Italy and Spain. PBMCs, B-cell-depleted T cells, or T cells provided the cDNA or gDNA that made up the material.

CDR1 and CDR2 (germline): SGHRS, YFSETQ. The length of the CDR3 is 14 residues. V was pared by 1 base and J by 4 bases, with 11 bases between. The authors' processing: Scientists estimated how many nucleated cells there were by amplifying reference gene primers. Sequenced by immunoSEQ multiplex PCR; TCRdb stores in-frame clones only, minus some. The DNA was the basis for D and trimming; V, J and clone size are from that table. The sample has 200,000 to 250,000 clones; around 82% are singletons. The origin of this receptor is a woman in her seventies with acute or convalescent COVID-19. The rearrangement uses TRBV5-1 and TRBJ2-5, with D possibly TRBD1 on 5 matching bases. The sequencing sample was made of peripheral blood. The CDR3 region is CASSLSGSGETQYF. Here the CDR3 DNA reads TGCGCCAGCAGCTTGTCAGGGTCAGGAGAGACCCAGTACTTC.